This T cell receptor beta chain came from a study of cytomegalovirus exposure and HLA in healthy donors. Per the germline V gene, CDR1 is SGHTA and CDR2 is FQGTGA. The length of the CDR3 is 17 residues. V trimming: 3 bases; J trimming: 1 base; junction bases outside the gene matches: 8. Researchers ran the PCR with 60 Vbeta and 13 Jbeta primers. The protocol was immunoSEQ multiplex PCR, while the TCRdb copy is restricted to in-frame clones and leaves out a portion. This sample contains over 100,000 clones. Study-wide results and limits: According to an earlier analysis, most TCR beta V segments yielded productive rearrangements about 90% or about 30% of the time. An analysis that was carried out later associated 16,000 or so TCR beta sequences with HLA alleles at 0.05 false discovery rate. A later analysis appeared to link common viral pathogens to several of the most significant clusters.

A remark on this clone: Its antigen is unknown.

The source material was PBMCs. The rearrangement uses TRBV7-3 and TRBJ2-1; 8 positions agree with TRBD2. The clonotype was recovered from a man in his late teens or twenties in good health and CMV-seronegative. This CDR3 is CASSFQGLVDSYNEQFF. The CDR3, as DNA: TGTGCCAGCAGCTTCCAGGGACTAGTGGATTCCTACAATGAGCAGTTCTTC.